Shown below are 30 T cell receptor beta chains from a single sample sequenced in a study of T cell changes during pregnancy in multiple sclerosis. Clones were sequenced by immunoSEQ multiplex PCR, and TCRdb holds only the in-frame ones, with some missing. The data show over 45,000 clones, approximately 85% seen once. The sequencing used CD4+ T cells from peripheral blood mononuclear cells, collected in the second trimester of pregnancy. Every receptor here comes from a female donor with multiple sclerosis, enrolled in a pregnancy study.

V usage is TRBV30 and J usage is TRBJ2-7; 10 bases line up with TRBD1. The V gene's germline CDR1 is GTSNPN and CDR2 SVGIG (reference sequence). The CDR3 has 14 amino acids. Trimming at V came to 3 bases and at J to 5 bases, leaving 7 bases not matched to a gene. The CDR3 loop is CAWRNAGQGNEQYF. CDR3 nucleotides: TGTGCCTGGAGAAACGCGGGACAGGGGAACGAGCAGTACTTC. Based on the CDR3 plus reference TRBV30 and TRBJ2-7, the full variable domain is SQTIHQWPATLVQPVGSPLSLECTVEGTSNPNLYWYRQAAGRGLQLLFYSVGIGQISSEVPQNLSASRPQDRQFILSSKKLLLSDSGFYLCAWRNAGQGNEQYFGPGTRLTVT.

The chain links TRBV5-5 to TRBJ2-2, with D tentatively TRBD2 (5 bases). From germline, CDR1 is SGHKS and CDR2 YYEKEE (reference sequence). The CDR3 runs 13 residues. The germline V and J ends were trimmed by 2 bases and 6 bases, with 8 bases remaining between them. In DNA form, the CDR3 reads TGTGCCAGCAGCTTATACGGGGCCGGGGAGCTGTTTTTT. It yields the protein CASSLYGAGELFF.

V usage is TRBV5-1 and J usage is TRBJ2-5; possible D gene TRBD2, 5 bases. V shed 2 bases and J shed 2 bases, with 13 bases lying between them. The CDR3 is 15 residues long. The germline V gene encodes CDR1 SGHRS and CDR2 YFSETQ. The CDR3 sequence: CASSLGRGTQETQYF. The CDR3 region has the DNA TGCGCCAGCAGCTTAGGACGGGGAACTCAAGAGACCCAGTACTTC.

The V and J genes are TRBV7-8 and TRBJ2-5, with TRBD2 as a possible D gene (6 bases). Per germline, CDR1 SGHVS and CDR2 FQNEAQ. The V gene lost 5 bases and the J gene lost 10 bases, with 17 bases spanning the gap. The CDR3 is 13 amino acids. CDR3 sequence reads: CASSPKRMGGQYF. CDR3 DNA: TGTGCCAGCAGCCCGAAGCGGATGGGGGGCCAGTACTTC.

The chain carries TRBV7-2 and TRBJ2-1; 7 nucleotides agree with TRBD1. The CDR3 is made up of 17 amino acids. The V gene's germline CDR1 is SGHTA and CDR2 FQGNSA. V was clipped by 4 bases and J by 2 bases; unmatched bases: 11. The CDR3 protein is CASSSPPGQFTYNEQFF. The CDR3 DNA reads as TGTGCCAGCAGCTCCCCGCCGGGACAGTTCACCTACAATGAGCAGTTCTTC. The full variable domain, rest sourced from reference TRBV7-2 and TRBJ2-1, is GAGVSQSPSNKVTEKGKDVELRCDPISGHTALYWYRQSLGQGLEFLIYFQGNSAPDKSGLPSDRFSAERTGGSVSTLTIQRTQQEDSAVYLCASSSPPGQFTYNEQFFGPGTRLTVL.

J is TRBJ2-5 and V is TRBV30; no reliable D call. The CDR3 runs 13 residues. The V gene's germline CDR1 is GTSNPN and CDR2 SVGIG (reference sequence). Trimming left V 2 bases short and J 1 base short, with 8 bases between. The CDR3 loop is CAWSFTTQETQYF. Written as DNA, the CDR3 is TGTGCCTGGAGTTTTACTACCCAAGAGACCCAGTACTTC.

The chain links TRBV18 to TRBJ2-6; TRBD1 matches 7 bases. Trimming at V came to 3 bases and at J to 0 bases, leaving 8 bases not matched to a gene. CDR1 and CDR2 (germline): KGHSH, LQKENI. There are 18 residues in the CDR3. As DNA, the CDR3 is TGTGCCAGCTCACCCCGGACAGGCGATAGCTCTGGGGCCAACGTCCTGACTTTC. It yields the protein CASSPRTGDSSGANVLTF.

V is TRBV7-2 and J is TRBJ2-5, with TRBD2 matching over 7 bases. The CDR3 extends over 15 amino acids. The germline V gene encodes CDR1 SGHTA and CDR2 FQGNSA. With V trimmed by 1 base and J by 4 bases, 6 bases remained unmatched. The CDR3 coding sequence is TGTGCCAGCAGCTTAGGCGGGAGTTCGGCAGAGACCCAGTACTTC. Its translation: CASSLGGSSAETQYF. The complete variable domain, with remaining parts taken from reference TRBV7-2 and TRBJ2-5, reads GAGVSQSPSNKVTEKGKDVELRCDPISGHTALYWYRQSLGQGLEFLIYFQGNSAPDKSGLPSDRFSAERTGGSVSTLTIQRTQQEDSAVYLCASSLGGSSAETQYFGPGTRLLVL.

This clone was seen a single time. This sequence joins TRBV6-1 and TRBJ2-5; 7 bases match TRBD1. This CDR3 contains 15 residues. In germline, CDR1 is MNHNS, CDR2 SASEGT. J gave up 2 bases and V 3 bases, and 6 bases lay outside the gene matches. The CDR3 DNA reads as TGTGCCAGCAGTGAGAGGACAGGCTATCAAGAGACCCAGTACTTC. Translating it yields CASSERTGYQETQYF.

V and J are TRBV27 and TRBJ2-3; D is ambiguous. This CDR3 region has 15 residues. CDR1 is MNHEY, CDR2 SMNVEV, per germline (reference sequence). Trimming left V 3 bases short and J 6 bases short, with 16 bases between. CDR3: CASSLAAAQRDTQYF. CDR3 nucleotide sequence: TGTGCCAGCAGTTTGGCGGCAGCCCAAAGGGATACGCAGTATTTT.

V is TRBV27 and J is TRBJ2-2; 8 bases line up with TRBD2. Per germline, CDR1 MNHEY and CDR2 SMNVEV (reference sequence). The CDR3 is 15 amino acids. Losses at the gene ends were 4 bases for V and 7 bases for J; bases not matched to a gene: 8. This CDR3 reads CASSSGGAGRGELFF. CDR3 nucleotide sequence: TGTGCCAGCAGTTCCGGGGGGGCAGGTCGCGGGGAGCTGTTTTTT.

The chain uses TRBV5-4 and TRBJ2-3; 9 bases line up with TRBD1. CDR1 SGHNT and CDR2 YYREEE come from the germline V gene (reference sequence). This CDR3 has 14 amino acids. With 4 bases clipped from V and 9 bases from J, the junction kept 9 bases outside the gene matches. CDR3 protein: CASSHPGTGNTQYF. The CDR3 DNA reads TGTGCCAGCAGCCACCCCGGGACAGGGAACACGCAGTATTTT.

The genes are TRBV5-6 and TRBJ2-1; perhaps TRBD2 as D (5 bases). Trimming left V 1 base short and J 4 bases short, with 12 bases between. Per germline, CDR1 SGHDT and CDR2 YYEEEE. The CDR3 covers 15 residues. CDR3: CASSLKDSIYNEQFF. The CDR3 DNA follows: TGTGCCAGCAGCTTGAAGGACTCTATTTACAATGAGCAGTTCTTC.

V and J are TRBV30 and TRBJ1-4; tentative D call: TRBD1 (5 bases). The germline V gene has CDR1 GTSNPN and CDR2 SVGIG (reference sequence). The CDR3 totals 13 residues. The V end was cut by 3 bases, the J end by 8 bases, with 13 bases between. CDR3 loop: CAWRLGLGEKLFF. The CDR3 bases are TGTGCCTGGAGGTTGGGGCTTGGCGAAAAACTGTTTTTT. The full variable domain, rest sourced from reference TRBV30 and TRBJ1-4, is SQTIHQWPATLVQPVGSPLSLECTVEGTSNPNLYWYRQAAGRGLQLLFYSVGIGQISSEVPQNLSASRPQDRQFILSSKKLLLSDSGFYLCAWRLGLGEKLFFGSGTQLSVL.

The chain carries TRBV9 and TRBJ1-2; no clear D gene. Trimming took 5 bases from V and 9 from J, leaving 23 bases between them. This CDR3 spans 15 amino acids. From germline, CDR1 is SGDLS and CDR2 YYNGEE. The CDR3 DNA reads as TGTGCCAGCAGACCCGCGGGGATAACTGGGGTGAGCTACACCTTC. Amino acids: CASRPAGITGVSYTF.

A single count supports this clone. V gene TRBV2 combines with J gene TRBJ2-7; the D is unclear. V was clipped by 2 bases and J by 4 bases, with 3 bases between them. CDR1 and CDR2 (germline): SNHLY, FYNNEI. This CDR3 spans 11 amino acids. The CDR3 bases are TGTGCCAGCAGTGAACGGTACGAGCAGTACTTC. It codes for CASSERYEQYF.

This clone turned up a few times. V is TRBV6-4 and J is TRBJ1-1; perhaps TRBD1 as D (5 bases). The CDR3 runs to 13 residues. The V end lost 4 bases, the J end lost 7 bases, and 13 bases lay between the germline ends. Germline-derived CDR1 and CDR2 are MRHNA and SNTAGT. The CDR3 reads CASSVDRGGEAFF. CDR3 DNA: TGTGCCAGCAGTGTCGACAGAGGCGGTGAAGCTTTCTTT.

The chain combines TRBV12-5 with TRBJ2-7; 7 bases are shared with TRBD1. The CDR3 is 18 residues long. CDR1 and CDR2 (germline): LGHNT, FRNRAP. Trimming cost V 0 bases and J 1 base; bases outside gene matches: 12. The CDR3 coding sequence is TGTGCTAGTGGTTTGGTACCCCGGGACAGCCTACCATCCTACGAGCAGTACTTC. This codes for CASGLVPRDSLPSYEQYF.

The chain has TRBV10-3 and TRBJ1-2, with D perhaps TRBD1 (6 bases). This CDR3 contains 16 residues. V lost 6 bases and J 1 base, leaving 18 bases between the germline ends. Germline CDR1 and CDR2: ENHRY and SYGVKD. Here the CDR3 reads CAIRERTAVLNYGYTF. CDR3 DNA: TGTGCCATCAGAGAAAGGACAGCCGTTCTTAACTATGGCTACACCTTC.

The chain has TRBV7-2 and TRBJ2-2; 8 positions agree with TRBD1. The V gene's germline CDR1 is SGHTA and CDR2 FQGNSA. V lost 2 bases and J lost 1; bases outside the gene matches: 3. This CDR3 region has 16 residues. The CDR3 reads CASSLTGTGNTGELFF. CDR3 in DNA: TGTGCCAGCAGCTTAACCGGGACAGGGAACACCGGGGAGCTGTTTTTT. The full variable domain, rest sourced from reference TRBV7-2 and TRBJ2-2, is GAGVSQSPSNKVTEKGKDVELRCDPISGHTALYWYRQSLGQGLEFLIYFQGNSAPDKSGLPSDRFSAERTGGSVSTLTIQRTQQEDSAVYLCASSLTGTGNTGELFFGEGSRLTVL.

V is TRBV19 and J is TRBJ2-5; 8 nucleotides align to TRBD2. Germline assignment: CDR1 LNHDA and CDR2 SQIVND (reference sequence). CDR3 length: 15 amino acids. The trim removed 1 base at V and 3 bases at J, leaving 4 bases unmatched. CDR3 loop: CASSIGAAGEETQYF. DNA of the CDR3: TGTGCCAGTAGTATAGGGGCAGCGGGAGAAGAGACCCAGTACTTC.

The rearrangement joins TRBV7-9 to TRBJ2-2; no firm D call. Germline V gene lookup returns CDR1 SEHNR and CDR2 FQNEAQ (reference sequence). Trimming took 7 bases from V and 4 from J, leaving 13 bases between them. The CDR3 loop spans 14 amino acids. CDR3 nucleotides: TGTGCCAGCAACTTGGTTGGAGTCACCGGGGAGCTGTTTTTT. Translated, it gives CASNLVGVTGELFF.

This clone was detected once. V is TRBV2 and J is TRBJ2-5; perhaps TRBD2 as D (5 bases). Germline-derived CDR1 and CDR2 are SNHLY and FYNNEI. The CDR3 has 14 residues. Trimming pared 6 bases from V and 5 bases from J, leaving 16 bases between. CDR3 nucleotides: TGTGCCAGCAGCCCCGGGCTCCCGGGGGAGACCCAGTACTTC. Translation: CASSPGLPGETQYF.

The J gene is TRBJ2-3, the V gene TRBV5-6; D is possibly TRBD2 (6 bases). Trimming cost V 5 bases and J 6 bases, with 10 bases left between them. The CDR3 is made up of 12 amino acids. Germline V lookup: CDR1 SGHDT, CDR2 YYEEEE. The CDR3 sequence is CASSYGGDTQYF. Here the CDR3 DNA reads TGTGCCAGCAGTTATGGGGGGGATACGCAGTATTTT.

This chain links TRBV6-6 with TRBJ1-4; a weak D match, TRBD1 (5 bases). CDR3 length: 15 residues. The ends were cut back, 2 bases at V and 5 bases at J, with 12 bases in the middle. Looked up from germline, CDR1 is MNHNY and CDR2 is SVGAGI (reference sequence). The CDR3: CASSYGGEGNEKLFF. In DNA, the CDR3 is TGTGCCAGCAGTTACGGCGGGGAGGGGAATGAAAAACTGTTTTTT.

The V and J genes are TRBV6-5 and TRBJ2-2; D call uncertain. V shed 2 bases and J shed 3 bases, with 7 bases lying between them. Germline loops: CDR1 MNHEY, CDR2 SVGAGI. The length of the CDR3 is 14 residues. CDR3 amino acids: CASSYGGHTGELFF. The CDR3 nucleotides read TGTGCCAGCAGTTACGGCGGTCACACCGGGGAGCTGTTTTTT.

The chain recombines TRBV4-1 with TRBJ1-2; D ambiguous. Germline values: CDR1 MGHRA, CDR2 YSYEKL. Trimming shortened V by 4 bases and J by 5 bases, and 20 bases separated the two germline ends. The CDR3 has 16 amino acids. CDR3 coding DNA: TGCGCCAGCAGCCTGTCCTTACTCGGACTTTCGTATGGCTACACCTTC. Amino acids: CASSLSLLGLSYGYTF.

The chain combines TRBV18 with TRBJ2-7; 9 positions agree with TRBD2. With 6 bases clipped from V and 7 bases from J, the junction kept 13 bases outside the gene matches. Germline V CDR1 and CDR2: KGHSH, LQKENI. The CDR3 loop spans 15 amino acids. The CDR3 DNA reads TGTGCCAGCTCCTCCGGGGCTAGCGGGATATATGAGCAGTACTTC. As protein: CASSSGASGIYEQYF. The entire variable domain, with the rest obtained from reference TRBV18 and TRBJ2-7, is as follows: NAGVMQNPRHLVRRRGQEARLRCSPMKGHSHVYWYRQLPEEGLKFMVYLQKENIIDESGMPKERFSAEFPKEGPSILRIQQVVRGDSAAYFCASSSGASGIYEQYFGPGTRLTVT.

The chain is built from TRBV6-5 and TRBJ1-2; a weak D match, TRBD1 (6 bases). The CDR3 runs 15 residues. The germline V gene encodes CDR1 MNHEY and CDR2 SVGAGI. Deletions cut 2 bases from V and 2 bases from J, with 12 bases between. CDR3 coding DNA: TGTGCCAGCAGTTACGGGGGCACATACAACTATGGCTACACCTTC. Residues: CASSYGGTYNYGYTF.

This rearrangement joins TRBV19 to TRBJ2-1; the match to TRBD2 covers 7 bases. Germline assignment: CDR1 LNHDA and CDR2 SQIVND (reference sequence). The CDR3 has 12 amino acids. The V segment lost 5 bases and the J segment 9 bases; nucleotides outside the gene matches: 4. The CDR3 sequence: CASSPSSGEQFF. The CDR3 nucleotides are TGTGCCAGTAGTCCATCTAGCGGTGAGCAGTTCTTC.